Given below is one TCR beta chain in context. The data belong to a study of blood T cell repertoires in COVID-19. Clones were read by immunoSEQ multiplex PCR, and TCRdb kept only the in-frame ones, dropping some. The sample holds approximately 70,000 clones, 91% seen once. This TCR came from a man between 50 and 59 years old with COVID-19, enrolled during active disease. Source material: peripheral blood.

CDR3 sequence (DNA): TGCGCCAGCAGCTTGGGGACAGGCTACTCTGGAAACACCATATATTTT. Translation: CASSLGTGYSGNTIYF. The chain employs TRBV5-1 and TRBJ1-3; 7 bases map to TRBD1. The CDR3 consists of 16 residues. The germline gives CDR1 SGHRS, CDR2 YFSETQ. Trimming took 0 bases from V and 0 from J; bases not matched to a gene: 3.